The clone carrying this TCR beta chain showed up many times. As it was prepared, the TCRbeta library received unique molecular identifiers. TCRdb recomputed calls from the PCR reads with MiXCR, one row per CDR3 protein. Here the sample spans about 640,000 distinct CDR3 sequences, approximately 15% being singletons. The sample originates from a study of T-cell reconstitution after alpha-beta-depleted transplantation in children. This CDR3 contains 15 residues. Germline CDR1 SSHAT, CDR2 FNYEAQ (reference sequence). Between the trimmed V and J ends, which lost 5 bases and 3 bases, there was a span of 13 bases.

The chain joins TRBV7-7 to TRBJ1-4, with a weak D call TRBD1 (5 bases). This receptor was identified in a human donor who donated a stem cell graft to a child with acute myeloid leukemia. The sample consisted of PBMCs from the stem cell graft donor, taken from the stem cell graft. The DNA of the CDR3 is TGTGCCAGCAGCGGAACGGTGGGGCCTAATGAAAAACTGTTTTTT. This gives the protein CASSGTVGPNEKLFF. The full variable domain, with the rest looked up from reference TRBV7-7 and TRBJ1-4, is GAGVSQSPRYKVTKRGQDVTLRCDPISSHATLYWYQQALGQGPEFLTYFNYEAQPDKSGLPSDRFSAERPEGSISTLTIQRTEQRDSAMYRCASSGTVGPNEKLFFGSGTQLSVL.